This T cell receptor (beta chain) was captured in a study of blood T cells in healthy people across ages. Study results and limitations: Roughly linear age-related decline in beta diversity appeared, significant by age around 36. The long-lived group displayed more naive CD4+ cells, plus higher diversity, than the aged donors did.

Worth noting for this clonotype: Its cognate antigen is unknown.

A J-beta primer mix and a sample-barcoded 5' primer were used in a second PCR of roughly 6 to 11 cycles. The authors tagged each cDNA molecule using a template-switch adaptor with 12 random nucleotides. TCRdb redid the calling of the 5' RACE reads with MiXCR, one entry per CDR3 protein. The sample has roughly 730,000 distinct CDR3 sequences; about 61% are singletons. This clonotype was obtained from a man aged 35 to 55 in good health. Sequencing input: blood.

The DNA for the CDR3 is TGCAGTGCTATCAGGGGAGCGGGGTACACAGATACGCAGTATTTT. This codes for CSAIRGAGYTDTQYF. The J gene is TRBJ2-3, the V gene TRBV20-1; D is possibly TRBD2 (7 bases). The CDR3 sequence is 15 residues long. The V gene lost 4 bases and the J gene lost 2 bases, with 16 bases spanning the gap. Per the germline V gene, CDR1 is DFQATT and CDR2 is SNEGSKA (reference sequence).